What follows are 22 T cell receptor beta chains derived from one specimen sequenced in a study of T-cell memory formation after mild COVID-19. Each CDR3 protein gets one entry after TCRdb re-called the 5' RACE reads with MiXCR. The sample holds 550,000 to 600,000 distinct CDR3 sequences; 17% are singletons and the top ten take roughly 7.8%. The material sequenced was PBMCs or a T cell subset sorted from them (not recorded which). The receptors shown here come from an adult woman who had mild COVID-19 (a few samples of this study predate the infection). Cell type and time point are not known.

This clonotype was recorded a few times. The rearrangement uses TRBV10-3 and TRBJ1-2; tentative D call: TRBD1 (5 bases). Per germline, CDR1 ENHRY and CDR2 SYGVKD. Trimming left V 7 bases short and J 3 bases short, with 18 bases between. This CDR3 is built from 15 residues. CDR3 sequence reads: CAITQMGRLDYGYTF. The DNA for the CDR3 is TGTGCCATCACCCAAATGGGACGGCTAGACTATGGCTACACCTTC.

The CDR3 nucleotides read TGCGCCAGCAGCTCTTCGGGCGGCTACTATGGCTACACCTTC. This codes for CASSSSGGYYGYTF. The V call is TRBV5-1, the J call TRBJ1-2; D not certain. Per germline, CDR1 SGHRS and CDR2 YFSETQ. V was clipped by 3 bases and J by 3 bases, with 12 bases between them. The CDR3 covers 14 residues. The full variable domain, its missing parts supplied by reference TRBV5-1 and TRBJ1-2, is KAGVTQTPRYLIKTRGQQVTLSCSPISGHRSVSWYQQTPGQGLQFLFEYFSETQRNKGNFPGRFSGRQFSNSRSEMNVSTLELGDSALYLCASSSSGGYYGYTFGSGTRLTVV.

This clonotype was detected only once. The chain combines TRBV7-9 with TRBJ2-3; 9 nucleotides agree with TRBD1. Germline V CDR1 and CDR2: SEHNR, FQNEAQ (reference sequence). V shed 4 bases and J 4 bases; nucleotides not matched to a gene: 6. CDR3 size: 15 residues. The chain's CDR3 is CASSSPGQGPDTQYF. The CDR3 nucleotides read TGTGCCAGCAGCTCTCCGGGACAGGGACCAGATACGCAGTATTTT.

The chain is built from TRBV11-3 and TRBJ2-5, with D possibly called TRBD1 or TRBD2 (5 bases each). The CDR3 is 15 residues long. Germline V gene sequence: CDR1 SGHNT, CDR2 YENEEA. Trimming removed 1 base at V and 4 bases at J, with 13 bases between. CDR3 in DNA: TGTGCCAGCAGCTTAGGGGGGAGTGGAGGAGAGACCCAGTACTTC. Translation: CASSLGGSGGETQYF.

The CDR3 protein is CASSYSENTGELFF. CDR3 nucleotide sequence: TGTGCCAGCAGTTACTCAGAGAACACCGGGGAGCTGTTTTTT. The V gene is TRBV6-2 or TRBV6-3, the J gene TRBJ2-2; D ambiguous. The CDR3 runs to 14 residues. Germline V gene lookup returns CDR1 MNHEY and CDR2 SVGEGT. V dropped 0 bases and J dropped 1 base, with 3 bases sitting between them.

The chain carries TRBV7-9 and TRBJ2-1; 12 bases are shared with TRBD2. This CDR3 is 16 amino acids long. Germline V lookup: CDR1 SEHNR, CDR2 FQNEAQ (reference sequence). V was pared by 5 bases and J by 4 bases, with 6 bases of the junction left unmatched. CDR3 loop: CASSHRGLAGYNEQFF. CDR3 nucleotide sequence: TGTGCCAGCAGCCACCGAGGACTAGCGGGATACAATGAGCAGTTCTTC.

V and J are TRBV10-3 and TRBJ1-2; no firm D call. This CDR3 has 16 amino acids. Trimming took 2 bases from V and 0 from J, leaving 13 bases between them. Germline V lookup: CDR1 ENHRY, CDR2 SYGVKD. The CDR3 coding sequence is TGTGCCATCAGTGAGATTACACCAGAAGCTAACTATGGCTACACCTTC. Protein sequence: CAISEITPEANYGYTF.

This chain links TRBV12-3 or TRBV12-4 with TRBJ2-7; the match to TRBD1 covers 9 bases. The CDR3 contains 15 residues. V was pared by 9 bases and J by 4 bases, with 13 bases of the junction left unmatched. As DNA, the CDR3 is TGTGCCAGTCGTGATACCGGGACAGGGAAATACGAGCAGTACTTC. The encoded protein is CASRDTGTGKYEQYF.

V usage is TRBV24-1 and J usage is TRBJ2-5, with a weak D call TRBD2 (7 bases). CDR1 KGHDR and CDR2 SFDVKD come from the germline V gene. The CDR3 consists of 16 residues. V was trimmed by 5 bases and J by 0 bases, leaving 15 bases between them. CDR3 nucleotide sequence: TGTGCCACCAGTGGGACAGCGGGGTGGGACCAAGAGACCCAGTACTTC. Translating gives CATSGTAGWDQETQYF.

The chain carries TRBV5-1 and TRBJ2-6; D is unresolved. Germline lookup yields CDR1 SGHRS and CDR2 YFSETQ. There are 14 residues in the CDR3. V was trimmed by 3 bases and J by 4 bases, leaving 8 bases between them. CDR3 sequence (DNA): TGCGCCAGCAGCTCGCGTTGGGGGGCCAACGTCCTGACTTTC. Its translation: CASSSRWGANVLTF.

The CDR3 nucleotides are TGTGCCAGCAGCCCTACAGGGATAGGCAATCAGCCCCAGCATTTT. Protein product: CASSPTGIGNQPQHF. V usage is TRBV7-2 and J usage is TRBJ1-5; D may be TRBD1 (6 bases). CDR3 length: 15 residues. Trimming shortened V by 5 bases and J by 2 bases, and 13 bases separated the two germline ends. CDR1 and CDR2 (germline): SGHTA, FQGNSA.

Only a few counts were recorded for this clonotype. V gene TRBV30 combines with J gene TRBJ1-3; 7 bases agree with TRBD1. From germline, CDR1 is GTSNPN and CDR2 SVGIG (reference sequence). Trimming removed 8 bases from V and 0 bases from J; junction bases left unmatched: 7. CDR3 length equals 14 residues. The DNA for the CDR3 is TGTGCCCGCCGACAGGGCAACTCTGGAAACACCATATATTTT. It codes for CARRQGNSGNTIYF.

This clonotype was observed a few times. The V call is TRBV9, the J call TRBJ2-7, with 7 bases aligning to TRBD1. V lost 4 bases to trimming and J lost 2 bases; unmatched junction nucleotides: 6. Germline CDR1 reads SGDLS; CDR2 reads YYNGEE. This CDR3 spans 14 amino acids. DNA for the CDR3: TGTGCCAGCAGCCCTACAGGGGATCCCTACGAGCAGTACTTC. Translation gives CASSPTGDPYEQYF.

The V and J genes are TRBV7-3 and TRBJ2-5; 8 positions agree with TRBD1. Germline values: CDR1 SGHTA, CDR2 FQGTGA. The CDR3 runs 14 residues. The V and J ends lost 3 bases and 5 bases, in that order; junction bases with no gene match: 5. The DNA for the CDR3 is TGTGCCAGCAGCTTCCAGGGGGCGGCTGAGACCCAGTACTTC. Its protein product is CASSFQGAAETQYF.

This clonotype has only a few counts. This chain joins TRBV7-8 and TRBJ2-3; TRBD1 might be the D (7 bases). The CDR3 is 16 residues long. Germline-derived CDR1 and CDR2 are SGHVS and FQNEAQ. Trimming pared 5 bases from V and 4 bases from J, leaving 19 bases between. The CDR3 sequence is CASSGRQGRGADTQYF. The CDR3 nucleotides are TGTGCCAGCAGCGGAAGACAGGGAAGGGGGGCAGATACGCAGTATTTT. Full variable domain (remainder filled in from reference TRBV7-8 and TRBJ2-3): GAGVSQSPRYKVAKRGQDVALRCDPISGHVSLFWYQQALGQGPEFLTYFQNEAQLDKSGLPSDRFFAERPEGSVSTLKIQRTQQEDSAVYLCASSGRQGRGADTQYFGPGTRLTVL.

This chain joins TRBV7-2 and TRBJ1-1, with 7 bases matching TRBD1. This CDR3 comprises 14 residues. V gave up 7 bases and J gave up 1 base; unmatched junction bases: 6. The germline CDR1 and CDR2 sequences are SGHTA and FQGNSA. This chain's CDR3 is CASNTYRGNTEAFF. The CDR3 DNA reads TGTGCCAGCAACACCTACAGGGGGAACACTGAAGCTTTCTTT.

The J gene is TRBJ1-2, the V gene TRBV5-6; 8 bases agree with TRBD1. The CDR3 runs to 15 residues. CDR1 and CDR2 from the germline V gene are SGHDT and YYEEEE. The ends lost 0 bases at V and 1 base at J; junction bases unmatched: 2. As DNA, the CDR3 is TGTGCCAGCAGCTTGGACAGGGGGAATAACTATGGCTACACCTTC. It encodes CASSLDRGNNYGYTF. Combining the CDR3 with reference TRBV5-6 and TRBJ1-2 gives the whole variable domain DAGVTQSPTHLIKTRGQQVTLRCSPKSGHDTVSWYQQALGQGPQFIFQYYEEEERQRGNFPDRFSGHQFPNYSSELNVNALLLGDSALYLCASSLDRGNNYGYTFGSGTRLTVV.

The sample holds a few counts of this clonotype. The genes are TRBV10-2 and TRBJ2-1; TRBD2 matches at 9 bases. In germline, CDR1 is WSHSY, CDR2 SAAADI. Germline trimming cut 2 bases from V and 2 bases from J; bases unmatched to any gene: 4. CDR3 length equals 16 residues. CDR3 protein: CASSEGGRGPYNEQFF. Here the CDR3 DNA reads TGCGCCAGCAGTGAGGGCGGGAGGGGTCCCTACAATGAGCAGTTCTTC.

This clonotype was counted at least ten times. The J gene is TRBJ1-1, the V gene TRBV20-1; D gene ambiguous. Germline V CDR1 and CDR2: DFQATT, SNEGSKA (reference sequence). The CDR3 contains 13 residues. Trimming left V 0 bases short and J 3 bases short, with 8 bases between. The DNA for the CDR3 is TGCAGTGCTAGAGATACGAAGGACACTGAAGCTTTCTTT. Its protein product is CSARDTKDTEAFF.

This clonotype has only a few counts. The chain links TRBV3-1 to TRBJ2-3; possibly TRBD2 for D (5 bases). Germline V gives CDR1 LGHDT, CDR2 YNNKEL (reference sequence). The CDR3 has 14 residues. V lost 1 base to trimming and J lost 1 base, with 6 bases between them. The CDR3 DNA is TGTGCCAGCAGCCAAGGCGGGCGCACAGATACGCAGTATTTT. This gives the protein CASSQGGRTDTQYF.

The chain carries TRBV6-1 and TRBJ1-5, with D maybe TRBD1 (6 bases). Germline values: CDR1 MNHNS, CDR2 SASEGT. The CDR3 spans 15 residues. The ends were cut back, 2 bases at V and 5 bases at J, with 13 bases in the middle. CDR3 DNA sequence: TGTGCCAGCAGTGAATGGACAGCCCCCCATCAGCCCCAGCATTTT. Its translation is CASSEWTAPHQPQHF.

This clonotype was recorded at least ten times. This chain uses TRBV12-3 or TRBV12-4 with TRBJ1-1; 7 bases match TRBD1. The CDR3 totals 13 residues. Losses at the gene ends were 6 bases for V and 4 bases for J; bases not matched to a gene: 5. The CDR3 bases are TGTGCCAGCAGGCGACAGGGCGCCACTGAAGCTTTCTTT. It specifies CASRRQGATEAFF.